One sample yielded the 19 T cell receptor beta chains listed below, sequenced in a study of CD8 T cells in Susac syndrome. Reverse transcription of about 0.5 to 1 ug RNA was carried out with random hexamers. In TCRdb, the immunoSEQ multiplex PCR reads were re-called with MiXCR into one record per CDR3 protein. The data show 150,000 to 200,000 distinct CDR3 sequences, approximately 93% seen once. The specimen sequenced was CD4+ T cells from PBMCs. The receptors originated from a human donor with multiple sclerosis.

The chain has TRBV7-9 and TRBJ2-1; TRBD2 aligns across 7 bases. CDR3 length equals 18 residues. V shed 7 bases, J shed 4 bases, and the junction held 19 bases outside the gene matches. CDR1 and CDR2 from the germline V gene are SEHNR and FQNEAQ (reference sequence). The CDR3 coding sequence is TGTGCCAGCACCGCTCTAGCGGTCCTTATATATACGTACAATGAGCAGTTCTTC. Its translation is CASTALAVLIYTYNEQFF.

The chain links TRBV5-1 to TRBJ2-3; D not certain. Germline V gene sequence: CDR1 SGHRS, CDR2 YFSETQ. Trimming shortened V by 0 bases and J by 6 bases, and 23 bases separated the two germline ends. This CDR3 has 18 amino acids. The CDR3 spells CASSLGWQPLRVMDTQYF. CDR3 in DNA: TGCGCCAGCAGCTTGGGGTGGCAGCCCTTAAGGGTAATGGATACGCAGTATTTT.

This sequence joins TRBV12-3 or TRBV12-4 and TRBJ1-5; D remains ambiguous. This CDR3 contains 14 residues. V dropped 2 bases and J dropped 4 bases, with 9 bases sitting between them. DNA for the CDR3: TGTGCCAGCAGTTTAAGAACACCTAATCAGCCCCAGCATTTT. Protein: CASSLRTPNQPQHF.

This clonotype showed up just once. This chain connects TRBV7-9 to TRBJ1-1, with a tentative D call TRBD1 (6 bases). V lost 8 bases to trimming and J lost 1 base, with 20 bases between them. CDR1 is SEHNR and CDR2 is FQNEAQ in the germline V gene (reference sequence). This CDR3 contains 16 residues. CDR3 nucleotides: TGTGCCAGCCGACGGTTTGGGGGCTTCCCGAACACTGAAGCTTTCTTT. Amino acids: CASRRFGGFPNTEAFF.

The chain is built from TRBV4-2 and TRBJ1-1, with D possibly matching TRBD1 (5 bases). Trimming took off 4 bases at V and 5 bases at J, with 17 bases between the two ends. This CDR3 contains 15 residues. The germline gives CDR1 LGHNA, CDR2 YNFKEQ. CDR3 bases: TGTGCCAGCAGCCCCCCTTCGACTAAGGGGACTGAAGCTTTCTTT. Protein: CASSPPSTKGTEAFF.

The chain couples TRBV7-3 to TRBJ2-4; the D gene is possibly TRBD2 (6 bases). CDR1 and CDR2 from the germline V gene are SGHTA and FQGTGA. CDR3 length: 15 residues. V shed 2 bases and J shed 5 bases, with 13 bases lying between them. This chain's CDR3 is CASSLQQGGENIQYF. DNA for the CDR3: TGTGCCAGCAGCTTACAGCAGGGCGGGGAAAACATTCAGTACTTC.

This clonotype was seen just once. The rearrangement uses TRBV5-1 and TRBJ2-1, with 8 bases lining up with TRBD1. V was pared by 0 bases and J by 8 bases, with 4 bases of the junction left unmatched. Germline V lookup: CDR1 SGHRS, CDR2 YFSETQ. This CDR3 is built from 14 residues. The CDR3 DNA sequence: TGCGCCAGCAGCTTGGCTCAGGGGGCATATGAGCAGTTCTTC. Protein product: CASSLAQGAYEQFF.

This chain joins TRBV28 and TRBJ2-4, with 9 positions matching TRBD1. Trimming took 5 bases from V and 9 from J; bases not matched to a gene: 5. Germline CDR1 is MDHEN and CDR2 is SYDVKM. The CDR3 length is 13 residues. The CDR3 DNA reads TGTGCCAGCAGTCCGGGACAGGGATTCATTCAGTACTTC. Translation: CASSPGQGFIQYF.

This clonotype appeared once. The V call is TRBV9, the J call TRBJ2-2; the D is unclear. Trimming took 2 bases from V and 5 from J, leaving 4 bases between them. This CDR3 contains 12 residues. The germline V gene encodes CDR1 SGDLS and CDR2 YYNGEE. As DNA, the CDR3 is TGTGCCAGCAGCGTTAGGACCGGGGAGCTGTTTTTT. Translating gives CASSVRTGELFF. Using reference TRBV9 and TRBJ2-2 for the parts outside the CDR3, the full variable domain is DSGVTQTPKHLITATGQRVTLRCSPRSGDLSVYWYQQSLDQGLQFLIQYYNGEERAKGNILERFSAQQFPDLHSELNLSSLELGDSALYFCASSVRTGELFFGEGSRLTVL.

The rearrangement joins TRBV12-3 or TRBV12-4 to TRBJ1-1, with D maybe TRBD1 (6 bases). The CDR3 runs to 15 residues. Trimming shortened V by 8 bases and J by 0 bases, and 16 bases separated the two germline ends. The CDR3 sequence is CASGTGSGMNTEAFF. For the CDR3, the DNA is TGTGCCAGCGGAACAGGGTCGGGAATGAACACTGAAGCTTTCTTT.

The CDR3 sequence is CASSPQGSTRYNEQFF. The CDR3 DNA follows: TGCGCCAGCAGCCCACAGGGGTCGACCCGATACAATGAGCAGTTCTTC. This chain uses TRBV5-1 with TRBJ2-1, with 7 nucleotides matching TRBD1. The length of the CDR3 is 16 residues. V lost 4 bases, J lost 4 bases, and 11 bases stayed unmatched. Germline assignment: CDR1 SGHRS and CDR2 YFSETQ.

The chain joins TRBV3-1 to TRBJ1-1, with D unclear. The CDR3 spans 13 residues. In germline, CDR1 is LGHDT, CDR2 YNNKEL (reference sequence). V gave up 4 bases and J gave up 4 bases, with 10 bases separating them. CDR3 loop: CASSPRAATEAFF. For the CDR3, the DNA is TGTGCCAGCAGCCCAAGGGCGGCCACTGAAGCTTTCTTT. The whole variable domain, remainder taken from reference TRBV3-1 and TRBJ1-1, is DTAVSQTPKYLVTQMGNDKSIKCEQNLGHDTMYWYKQDSKKFLKIMFSYNNKELIINETVPNRFSPKSPDKAHLNLHINSLELGDSAVYFCASSPRAATEAFFGQGTRLTVV.

The V gene is TRBV20-1, the J gene TRBJ2-2; 8 positions match TRBD1. V shed 3 bases and J 3 bases; nucleotides not matched to a gene: 6. Germline CDR1 and CDR2: DFQATT and SNEGSKA (reference sequence). The CDR3 covers 15 residues. The CDR3 DNA follows: TGCAGTGCTAGTAGGCCGACAGGGGACACCGGGGAGCTGTTTTTT. Amino acid sequence: CSASRPTGDTGELFF.

The rearrangement links TRBV7-2 to TRBJ1-2, with TRBD1 as a possible D gene (6 bases). The germline gives CDR1 SGHTA, CDR2 FQGNSA. V lost 6 bases, J lost 6 bases, and 17 bases lay in between. The CDR3 is 14 amino acids. The CDR3 spells CASSGQGPYNGYTF. The CDR3 bases are TGTGCCAGCAGTGGGCAGGGGCCCTATAATGGCTACACCTTC.

The CDR3, as DNA: TGCAGTGCTAGAGCGGCAGGGACGGAGAACACTGAAGCTTTCTTT. This translates into CSARAAGTENTEAFF. The chain has TRBV20-1 and TRBJ1-1, with D perhaps TRBD1 (5 bases). Germline lookup yields CDR1 DFQATT and CDR2 SNEGSKA (reference sequence). Trimming pared 1 base from V and 1 base from J, leaving 13 bases between. This CDR3 has 15 amino acids.

V is TRBV6-2 or TRBV6-3 and J is TRBJ1-2; D perhaps matches TRBD1 (6 bases). Trimming took off 7 bases at V and 4 bases at J, with 10 bases between the two ends. Germline CDR1 reads MNHEY; CDR2 reads SVGEGT. CDR3 length equals 12 residues. CDR3 bases: TGTGCCAGCAACACAGGGTTCTATGGCTACACCTTC. This codes for CASNTGFYGYTF.

The V call is TRBV5-1, the J call TRBJ1-1, with unresolved D. Looked up from germline, CDR1 is SGHRS and CDR2 is YFSETQ. This CDR3 spans 12 amino acids. V lost 5 bases to trimming and J lost 6 bases, with 11 bases between them. The CDR3 DNA is TGCGCCAGCAGTCAAGGGTTGTCTGAAGCTTTCTTT. Amino acid sequence: CASSQGLSEAFF.

This chain links TRBV20-1 with TRBJ2-1; unclear D gene. The CDR3 totals 13 residues. Trimming took 0 bases from V and 6 from J, leaving 9 bases between them. Germline V gene lookup returns CDR1 DFQATT and CDR2 SNEGSKA (reference sequence). As DNA, the CDR3 is TGCAGTGCTAGAGACTTAGTTGGCAATGAGCAGTTCTTC. Translation gives CSARDLVGNEQFF.

The chain joins TRBV5-4 to TRBJ2-5; 13 bases match TRBD2. The ends lost 5 bases at V and 5 bases at J; junction bases unmatched: 6. Germline lookup yields CDR1 SGHNT and CDR2 YYREEE (reference sequence). The CDR3 extends over 15 amino acids. DNA of the CDR3: TGTGCCAGCAGACGGACTAGCGGGAGTTATGAGACCCAGTACTTC. It encodes CASRRTSGSYETQYF. Combining the CDR3 with reference TRBV5-4 and TRBJ2-5 gives the whole variable domain ETGVTQSPTHLIKTRGQQVTLRCSSQSGHNTVSWYQQALGQGPQFIFQYYREEENGRGNFPPRFSGLQFPNYSSELNVNALELDDSALYLCASRRTSGSYETQYFGPGTRLLVL.